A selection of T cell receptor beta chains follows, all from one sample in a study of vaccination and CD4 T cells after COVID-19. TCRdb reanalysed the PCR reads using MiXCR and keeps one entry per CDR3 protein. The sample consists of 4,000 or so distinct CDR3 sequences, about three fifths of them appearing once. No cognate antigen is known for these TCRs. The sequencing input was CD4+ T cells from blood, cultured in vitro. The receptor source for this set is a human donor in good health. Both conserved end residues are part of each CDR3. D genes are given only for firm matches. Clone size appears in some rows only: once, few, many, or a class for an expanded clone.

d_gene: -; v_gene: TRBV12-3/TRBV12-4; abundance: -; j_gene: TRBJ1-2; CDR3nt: TGTGCCAGCCTCCAACGGGGACGTCAGAAGCACTTC; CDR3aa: CASLQRGRQKHF
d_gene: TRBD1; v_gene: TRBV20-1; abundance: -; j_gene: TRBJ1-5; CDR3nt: TGCAGTGCTCGGGACCGGGACAGGGGGCTTATTCAGCCCCAGCATTTT; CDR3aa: CSARDRDRGLIQPQHF
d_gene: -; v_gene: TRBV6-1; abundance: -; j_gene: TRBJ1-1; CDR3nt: TGTGCCAGCAGCACCTCAGGGTTTTCAGAAGCTTTCTTT; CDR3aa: CASSTSGFSEAFF
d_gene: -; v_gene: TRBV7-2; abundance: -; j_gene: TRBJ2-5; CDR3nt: TGTGCCAGCGCGCGGCAGGTTCAAGAGACCCAGTACTTC; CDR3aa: CASARQVQETQYF
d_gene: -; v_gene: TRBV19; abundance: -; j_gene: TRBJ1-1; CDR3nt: TGTGCCAGTAAGATGAACACTGAAGCTTTCTTT; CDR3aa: CASKMNTEAFF
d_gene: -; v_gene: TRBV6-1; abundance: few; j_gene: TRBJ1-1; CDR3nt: TGTGCCAGCAGGGTCGGGGGCCTGAACACTGAAGCTTTCTTT; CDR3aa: CASRVGGLNTEAFF
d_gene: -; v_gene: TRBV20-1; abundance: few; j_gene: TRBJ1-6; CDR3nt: TGCAGTCCCGAATTTCAGGGCTCAGGGTCACCCCTCCACTTT; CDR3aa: CSPEFQGSGSPLHF
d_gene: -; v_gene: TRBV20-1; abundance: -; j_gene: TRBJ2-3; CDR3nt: TGCAGTGCTAGAGCGGACACAGATACGCAGTATTTT; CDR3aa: CSARADTDTQYF
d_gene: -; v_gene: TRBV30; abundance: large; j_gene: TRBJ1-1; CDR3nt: TGTGCCTGGAGTTCTGGGGGCTCGGTCACTGAAGCTTTCTTT; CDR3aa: CAWSSGGSVTEAFF
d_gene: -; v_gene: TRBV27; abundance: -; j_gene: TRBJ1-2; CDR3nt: TGTGCCAGCAGTTTAATTGGGGGGGCCCATTGGAGCGGCTACACCTTC; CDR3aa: CASSLIGGAHWSGYTF
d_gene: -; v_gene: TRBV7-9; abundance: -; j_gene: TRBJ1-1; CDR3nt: TGTGCCAGCAGCTCGGGGCGGTTCACTGAAGCTTTCTTT; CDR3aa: CASSSGRFTEAFF
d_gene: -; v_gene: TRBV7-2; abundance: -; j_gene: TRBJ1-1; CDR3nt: TGTGCCAGCAGCTTAGAGACCAGGGAGAAGTTCTTT; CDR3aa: CASSLETREKFF
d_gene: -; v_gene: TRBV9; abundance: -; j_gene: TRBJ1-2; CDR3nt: TGTGCCAGCAGCCCCTTATCGGACAGCCTCTATGGCTACACCTTC; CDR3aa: CASSPLSDSLYGYTF
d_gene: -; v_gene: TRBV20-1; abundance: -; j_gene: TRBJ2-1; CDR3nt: TGCAGTGCTAGTCTTTCGTCCGACAATGAGCAGTTCTTC; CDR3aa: CSASLSSDNEQFF
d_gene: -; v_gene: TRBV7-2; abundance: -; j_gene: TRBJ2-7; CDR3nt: TGTGCCAGCAGCTTAGATACAGGGTCCTACGAGCAGTACTTC; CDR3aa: CASSLDTGSYEQYF
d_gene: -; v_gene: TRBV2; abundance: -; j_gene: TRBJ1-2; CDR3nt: TGTGCCAGCAGCGAAAGGACTTATGGCTACACCTTC; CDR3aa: CASSERTYGYTF
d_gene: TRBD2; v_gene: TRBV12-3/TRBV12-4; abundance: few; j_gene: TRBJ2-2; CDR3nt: TGTGCCAGCAGTTTATATGGCGGGGGGGCTAGAAGGAACACCGGGGAGCTGTTTTTT; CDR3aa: CASSLYGGGARRNTGELFF
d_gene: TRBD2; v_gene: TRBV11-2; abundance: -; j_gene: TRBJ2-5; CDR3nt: TGTGCCAGCAGCCCTACTATGACTAGCGGGGGGGCGGGAGAGACCCAGTACTTC; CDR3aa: CASSPTMTSGGAGETQYF
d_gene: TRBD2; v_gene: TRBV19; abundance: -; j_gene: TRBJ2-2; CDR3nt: TGTGCCAGTAGTATCGCGGGAGGACTCACCGGGGAGCTGTTTTTT; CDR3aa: CASSIAGGLTGELFF
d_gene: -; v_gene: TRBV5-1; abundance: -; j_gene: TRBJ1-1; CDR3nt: TGCGCCAGCAGCTTGGTCGGGACCCCACAGGCAGGAGCTTTCTTT; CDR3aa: CASSLVGTPQAGAFF
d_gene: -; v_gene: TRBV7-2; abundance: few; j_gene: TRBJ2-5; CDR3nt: TGTGCCAGCAGCGCCGAAGAGACCCAGTACTTC; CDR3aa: CASSAEETQYF
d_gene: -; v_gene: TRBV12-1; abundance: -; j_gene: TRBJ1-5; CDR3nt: TGTGCCAGCAGCTTTTCTGTACCGGGACAGGGCACAAGAAGCAATCAGCCCCAGCATTTT; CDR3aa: CASSFSVPGQGTRSNQPQHF
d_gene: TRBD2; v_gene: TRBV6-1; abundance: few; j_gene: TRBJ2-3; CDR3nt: TGTGCCAGCACCCCCCAAGAGGTACTAGCGGGAGAGAAACCGAGCACAGATACGCAGTATTTT; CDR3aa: CASTPQEVLAGEKPSTDTQYF
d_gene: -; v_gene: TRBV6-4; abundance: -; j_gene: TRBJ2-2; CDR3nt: TGTGCCAGCAGTGGGACAAACACCGGGGAGCTGTTTTTT; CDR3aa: CASSGTNTGELFF
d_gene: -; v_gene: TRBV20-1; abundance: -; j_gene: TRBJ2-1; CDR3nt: TGCAGTGCTAGAGGTGCGACCAATGAGCAGTTCTTC; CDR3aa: CSARGATNEQFF
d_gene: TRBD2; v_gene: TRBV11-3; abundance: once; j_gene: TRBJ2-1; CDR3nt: TGTGCCAGCAGCTTGACTAGCGGCGAGCAGTTCTTC; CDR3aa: CASSLTSGEQFF